Each of the 20 T cell receptor beta chains below was sequenced from the same sample in a study of cytomegalovirus exposure and HLA in healthy donors. The PCR made use of 60 Vbeta and 13 Jbeta primers. The repertoire was sequenced with immunoSEQ multiplex PCR; TCRdb's copy has only in-frame clones and lacks some. The table includes 100,000 to 150,000 clones, roughly a sixth detected once. The sample was PBMCs. The receptors stem from a female donor in good health and CMV-seropositive.

The chain carries TRBV11-2 and TRBJ2-4; TRBD2 aligns across 7 bases. This CDR3 has 16 amino acids. J gave up 8 bases and V 2 bases, and 12 bases lay outside the gene matches. Germline V gives CDR1 SGHAT, CDR2 FQNNGV. CDR3 residues: CASSLRDVGEGYIQYF. Here the CDR3 DNA reads TGTGCCAGCAGCTTACGAGACGTCGGGGAGGGCTACATTCAGTACTTC.

This clone was observed a handful of times. The chain carries TRBV5-4 and TRBJ2-3; TRBD2 aligns across 7 bases. There are 17 residues in the CDR3. The germline V gene encodes CDR1 SGHNT and CDR2 YYREEE (reference sequence). Trimming cost V 4 bases and J 4 bases; bases outside gene matches: 15. The CDR3 DNA reads TGTGCCAGCAGCGTCGCCCCGTCAGGTGCGGGGGCAGATACGCAGTATTTT. Translating gives CASSVAPSGAGADTQYF.

This clone has only a few counts. The rearrangement uses TRBV28 and TRBJ1-2; D is unclear. V lost 6 bases, J lost 3 bases, and 2 bases lay in between. In germline, CDR1 is MDHEN, CDR2 SYDVKM. The CDR3 spans 10 residues. The CDR3 is CASSDYGYTF. CDR3 nucleotides: TGTGCCAGCAGCGACTATGGCTACACCTTC.

The chain is built from TRBV28 and TRBJ2-5; the match to TRBD2 covers 8 bases. CDR1 and CDR2 from the germline V gene are MDHEN and SYDVKM. This CDR3 contains 15 residues. After removal of 4 bases from V and 5 bases from J, the junction contained 9 bases not matched to a gene. The DNA of the CDR3 is TGTGCCAGCAGTTACGTCCCGGGAGGGCGGGAGACCCAGTACTTC. As protein: CASSYVPGGRETQYF.

This clone came up a few times. The chain couples TRBV25-1 to TRBJ2-2; 9 bases match TRBD1. Germline V CDR1 and CDR2: MGHDK, SYGVNS. The CDR3 is 16 amino acids. The V segment lost 3 bases and the J segment 4 bases; nucleotides outside the gene matches: 6. In nucleotides, the CDR3 is TGTGCCAGCAGTGATGTCAGGACAGGGGTCACCGGGGAGCTGTTTTTT. It codes for CASSDVRTGVTGELFF.

The CDR3 spells CAWSVSPPRGQPQHF. In DNA form, the CDR3 reads TGTGCCTGGAGTGTAAGTCCCCCGAGAGGTCAGCCCCAGCATTTT. V is TRBV30 and J is TRBJ1-5; D ambiguous. This CDR3 is 15 amino acids long. Germline V CDR1 and CDR2: GTSNPN, SVGIG (reference sequence). V was shortened by 0 bases and J by 6 bases, with 15 bases between the two germline ends. The full variable domain, in which reference TRBV30 and TRBJ1-5 provide the parts outside the CDR3, is SQTIHQWPATLVQPVGSPLSLECTVEGTSNPNLYWYRQAAGRGLQLLFYSVGIGQISSEVPQNLSASRPQDRQFILSSKKLLLSDSGFYLCAWSVSPPRGQPQHFGDGTRLSIL.

This chain joins TRBV18 and TRBJ1-1; 8 bases agree with TRBD1. J gave up 5 bases and V 3 bases, and 11 bases lay outside the gene matches. The CDR3 is made up of 16 amino acids. Germline CDR1 is KGHSH and CDR2 is LQKENI. CDR3 nucleotides: TGTGCCAGCTCACCCTCGTTCAGGGGGCCTGGGACTGAAGCTTTCTTT. This sequence encodes CASSPSFRGPGTEAFF.

The chain has TRBV25-1 and TRBJ1-5; 8 bases agree with TRBD1. Germline V lookup: CDR1 MGHDK, CDR2 SYGVNS. The CDR3 loop spans 14 amino acids. V lost 4 bases to trimming and J lost 5 bases; unmatched junction nucleotides: 4. The CDR3: CASSGQGAYQPQHF. The CDR3 nucleotides read TGTGCCAGCAGTGGCCAGGGGGCATATCAGCCCCAGCATTTT.

This clone was counted a few times. The CDR3 spells CASSWGGWKSYGYTF. Written as DNA, the CDR3 is TGTGCCAGCAGCTGGGGGGGGTGGAAGAGCTATGGCTACACCTTC. The chain carries TRBV5-6 and TRBJ1-2, with a possible D match to TRBD1 (5 bases). The CDR3 runs to 15 residues. The V gene lost 3 bases and the J gene lost 4 bases, with 16 bases spanning the gap. Looked up from germline, CDR1 is SGHDT and CDR2 is YYEEEE.

The chain combines TRBV9 with TRBJ2-2; D call uncertain. Between the trimmed V and J ends, which lost 4 bases and 6 bases, there was a span of 10 bases. CDR1 SGDLS and CDR2 YYNGEE come from the germline V gene. CDR3 size: 13 residues. DNA for the CDR3: TGTGCCAGCAGCCCGAGCCAGGCCGGGGAGCTGTTTTTT. Protein sequence: CASSPSQAGELFF.

This clone was detected only a few times. The chain joins TRBV29-1 to TRBJ2-7; D uncertain. V was shortened by 4 bases and J by 6 bases, with 16 bases between the two germline ends. Germline V lookup: CDR1 SQVTM, CDR2 ANQGSEA. CDR3 size: 13 residues. The CDR3 bases are TGCAGCGTTGGAGGTGGATTTGGTCTCGAGCAGTACTTC. Translating it yields CSVGGGFGLEQYF.

This clone was recorded a few times. The genes are TRBV5-6 and TRBJ2-7; 7 nucleotides agree with TRBD1. J gave up 3 bases and V 1 base, and 4 bases lay outside the gene matches. Germline CDR1 reads SGHDT; CDR2 reads YYEEEE. CDR3 length: 14 amino acids. CDR3: CASSLSYRGYEQYF. In DNA, the CDR3 is TGTGCCAGCAGCTTGTCTTACAGGGGCTACGAGCAGTACTTC.

This chain links TRBV29-1 with TRBJ2-2, with 7 bases identical to TRBD1. Trimming removed 4 bases from V and 7 bases from J; junction bases left unmatched: 9. From germline, CDR1 is SQVTM and CDR2 ANQGSEA. The CDR3 is made up of 14 amino acids. CDR3 loop: CSVVGQGVVGELFF. The CDR3 coding sequence is TGCAGCGTTGTTGGGCAGGGGGTGGTCGGGGAGCTGTTTTTT.

This chain connects TRBV28 to TRBJ2-5; 7 nucleotides agree with TRBD1. Germline CDR1 reads MDHEN; CDR2 reads SYDVKM. With 1 base clipped from V and 5 bases from J, the junction kept 10 bases outside the gene matches. The CDR3 loop spans 16 amino acids. Written as DNA, the CDR3 is TGTGCCAGCAGTTTATTTGCTACAGGGGCTAGGGAGACCCAGTACTTC. This sequence encodes CASSLFATGARETQYF.

The rearrangement joins TRBV2 to TRBJ1-5, with TRBD1 as a possible D gene (5 bases). This CDR3 region has 15 residues. The germline V gene has CDR1 SNHLY and CDR2 FYNNEI. With 7 bases removed from V and 6 bases from J, the gap between germline ends came to 19 bases. Written as DNA, the CDR3 is TGTGCCAGCACCGAGCAGGCGGGGGTGGGTCAGCCCCAGCATTTT. Its translation: CASTEQAGVGQPQHF.

This clone showed up just a few times. CDR3 loop: CASSSELAGGNEQFF. Here the CDR3 DNA reads TGTGCCAGCAGCTCAGAGTTGGCGGGGGGCAATGAGCAGTTCTTC. The chain is built from TRBV7-2 and TRBJ2-1; TRBD2 matches at 8 bases. V was pared by 4 bases and J by 6 bases, with 8 bases of the junction left unmatched. Germline assignment: CDR1 SGHTA and CDR2 FQGNSA. The CDR3 has 15 amino acids.

Only a few counts were recorded for this clone. The V call is TRBV5-6, the J call TRBJ2-7; a possible D gene is TRBD1 (5 bases). Per germline, CDR1 SGHDT and CDR2 YYEEEE. CDR3 length: 17 residues. Trimming removed 0 bases at V and 5 bases at J, with 21 bases between. CDR3 sequence: CASSLGAQAPKGDEQYF. The DNA for the CDR3 is TGTGCCAGCAGCTTGGGGGCACAGGCTCCTAAAGGGGACGAGCAGTACTTC.

This clone occurred a few times. The chain couples TRBV5-1 to TRBJ2-1; 8 bases align to TRBD2. CDR1 and CDR2 (germline): SGHRS, YFSETQ. CDR3 size: 14 residues. J was trimmed by 6 bases and V by 1 base; bases with no gene match: 3. CDR3 sequence reads: CASSLTSGSNEQFF. Written as DNA, the CDR3 is TGCGCCAGCAGCTTGACCAGCGGGAGCAATGAGCAGTTCTTC. The variable domain in full, completed from reference TRBV5-1 and TRBJ2-1, reads KAGVTQTPRYLIKTRGQQVTLSCSPISGHRSVSWYQQTPGQGLQFLFEYFSETQRNKGNFPGRFSGRQFSNSRSEMNVSTLELGDSALYLCASSLTSGSNEQFFGPGTRLTVL.

This clone has more than one count but fewer than ten. The rearrangement joins TRBV5-1 to TRBJ1-4; D is unclear. V was clipped by 0 bases and J by 4 bases, with 4 bases between them. In germline, CDR1 is SGHRS, CDR2 YFSETQ. This CDR3 spans 13 amino acids. DNA for the CDR3: TGCGCCAGCAGCTTGGGCAGTAATGAAAAACTGTTTTTT. It is translated as CASSLGSNEKLFF.

The chain combines TRBV29-1 with TRBJ1-1; possible D gene TRBD1, 6 bases. From germline, CDR1 is SQVTM and CDR2 ANQGSEA. V gave up 4 bases and J gave up 4 bases, with 22 bases separating them. The CDR3 sequence is 16 residues long. Here the CDR3 DNA reads TGCAGCGTTGGAGGGTCGACAGGAGTGATAGTCACTGAAGCTTTCTTT. Translated: CSVGGSTGVIVTEAFF.